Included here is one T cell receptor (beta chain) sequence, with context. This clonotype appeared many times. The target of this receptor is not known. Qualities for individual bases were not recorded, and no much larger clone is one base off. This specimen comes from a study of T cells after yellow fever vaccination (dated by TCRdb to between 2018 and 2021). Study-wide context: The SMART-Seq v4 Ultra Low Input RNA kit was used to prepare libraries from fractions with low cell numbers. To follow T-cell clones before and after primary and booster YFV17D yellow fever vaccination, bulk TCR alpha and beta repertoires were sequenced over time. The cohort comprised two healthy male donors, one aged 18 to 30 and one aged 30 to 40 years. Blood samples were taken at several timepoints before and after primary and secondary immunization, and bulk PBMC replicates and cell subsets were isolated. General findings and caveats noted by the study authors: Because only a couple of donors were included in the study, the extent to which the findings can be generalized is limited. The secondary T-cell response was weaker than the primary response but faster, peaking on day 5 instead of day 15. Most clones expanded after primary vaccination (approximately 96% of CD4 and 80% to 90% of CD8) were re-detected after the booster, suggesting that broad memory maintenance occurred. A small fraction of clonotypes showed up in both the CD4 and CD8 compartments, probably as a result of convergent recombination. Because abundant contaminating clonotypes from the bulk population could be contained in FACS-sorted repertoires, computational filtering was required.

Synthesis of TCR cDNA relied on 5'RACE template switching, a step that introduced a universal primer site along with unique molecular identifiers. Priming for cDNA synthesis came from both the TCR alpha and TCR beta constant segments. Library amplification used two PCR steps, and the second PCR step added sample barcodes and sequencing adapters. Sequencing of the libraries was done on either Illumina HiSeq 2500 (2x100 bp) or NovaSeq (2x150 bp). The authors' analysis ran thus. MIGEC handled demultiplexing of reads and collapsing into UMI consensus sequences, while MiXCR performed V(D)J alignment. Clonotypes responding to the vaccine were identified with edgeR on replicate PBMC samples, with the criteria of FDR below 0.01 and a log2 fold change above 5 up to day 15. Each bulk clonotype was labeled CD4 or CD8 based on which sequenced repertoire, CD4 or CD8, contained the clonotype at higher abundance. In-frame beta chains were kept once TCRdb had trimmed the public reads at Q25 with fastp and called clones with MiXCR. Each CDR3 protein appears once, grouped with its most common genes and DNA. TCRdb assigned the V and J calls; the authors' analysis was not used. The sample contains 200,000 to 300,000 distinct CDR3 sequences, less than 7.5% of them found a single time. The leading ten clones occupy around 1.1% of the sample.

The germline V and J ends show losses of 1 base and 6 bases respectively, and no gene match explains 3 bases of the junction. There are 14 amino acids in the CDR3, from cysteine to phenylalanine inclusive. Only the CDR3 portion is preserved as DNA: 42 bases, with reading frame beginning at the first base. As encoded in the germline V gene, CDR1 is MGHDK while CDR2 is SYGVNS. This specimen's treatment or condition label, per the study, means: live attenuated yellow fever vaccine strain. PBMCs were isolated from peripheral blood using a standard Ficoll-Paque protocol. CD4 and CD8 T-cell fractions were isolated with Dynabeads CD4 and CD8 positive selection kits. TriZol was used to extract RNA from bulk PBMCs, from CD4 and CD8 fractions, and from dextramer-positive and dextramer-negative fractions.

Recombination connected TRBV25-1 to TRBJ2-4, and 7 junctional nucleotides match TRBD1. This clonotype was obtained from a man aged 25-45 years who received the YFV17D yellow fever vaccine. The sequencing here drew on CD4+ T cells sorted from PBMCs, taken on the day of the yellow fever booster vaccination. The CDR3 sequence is CASSESHRGNIQYF. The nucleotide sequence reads TGTGCCAGCAGTGAATCCCACAGGGGAAACATTCAGTACTTC.